The clone carrying this TCR beta chain has just a few counts. The antigen is unknown. Uncontrolled infections, pregnancy, lactation or other autoimmune diseases led to patient exclusion. Trimming cost V 10 bases and J 1 base, with 16 bases left between them. CDR3 size: 14 residues. CDR1 and CDR2 (germline): SNHLY, FYNNEI. This sample is drawn from a study of Graves' ophthalmopathy and Graves' hyperthyroidism. The study, taken as a whole, reports: Blood was where most expanded thyroid clonotypes above 0.001 frequency also turned up.

The TCR beta CDR3 regions underwent amplification from RNA transcripts. Second-round multiplex PCR came after a first-round RT-PCR that employed HTBI primers. TCRdb called the multiplex PCR reads again in MiXCR, with one record for every CDR3 protein. The data show 600,000 to 650,000 distinct CDR3 sequences, about a fifth seen once. The specimen sequenced was peripheral blood. The TCR sequence derives from a woman between 18 and 29 years old with stable Graves' hyperthyroidism. Some clones in this sample may be carry-over from other donors' samples. The V and J genes are TRBV2 and TRBJ1-1, with D unclear. In nucleotides, the CDR3 is TGTGCCACTCTGATGGGCCTCGGGAACACTGAAGCTTTCTTT. Translating gives CATLMGLGNTEAFF.